This T cell receptor (beta chain) appears in the sequencing data of a study of cytomegalovirus exposure and HLA in healthy donors. Turning to this clone: Its specificity is unknown.

Notes on the study in general: According to a later analysis, most TCR beta chains associated with CMV appeared HLA-restricted. Three chains tied to CMV proved CMV antigen-specific in vitro.

PCR used 60 Vbeta primers and 13 Jbeta primers. Profiling relied on immunoSEQ multiplex PCR, and the TCRdb table lists in-frame clones only, not all of them. The sample includes about 120,000 clones, about three quarters of them seen just once. This sequence originates from a woman in her thirties or forties in good health and CMV-seropositive. Sequenced material: PBMCs.

The CDR3 sequence is CASSSDTGAGNTIYF. Here the CDR3 DNA reads TGTGCCAGCTCATCCGACACAGGGGCGGGAAACACCATATATTTT. V gene TRBV18 combines with J gene TRBJ1-3; 7 bases line up with TRBD1. V was pared by 5 bases and J by 4 bases, with 8 bases of the junction left unmatched. The CDR3 is 15 amino acids. Germline V gives CDR1 KGHSH, CDR2 LQKENI.